The entry that follows covers one T cell receptor (beta chain) sequence. The CDR3 consists of 14 residues. CDR1 is SGHRS and CDR2 is YFSETQ in the germline V gene. Trimming removed 4 bases at V and 2 bases at J, with 12 bases between. The data derive from a study of blood T cell repertoires in COVID-19. Those who participated ranged in age from roughly 18 to 89 years and resided in about two dozen US areas. Participant-given clinical history determined each cohort assignment. Per the original data handling: Amplifying reference gene primers gave estimates of nucleated cell counts. Method: immunoSEQ multiplex PCR; TCRdb's copy keeps in-frame clones and lacks some. D and trimming come from the DNA, and the V and J calls and clone size come from that table. The table lists 350,000 to 450,000 clones, 89% of them singletons.

The chain recombines TRBV5-1 with TRBJ2-5; D is unclear. Sequenced material: PBMCs or T cells enriched from blood (not recorded which). This clonotype originated in a woman aged 25 to 39 who had recovered from COVID-19. For the CDR3, the DNA is TGCGCCAGCAGCAAGGAGCCGCCGCAAGAGACCCAGTACTTC. Encoded protein: CASSKEPPQETQYF.